Each of the 23 T cell receptor beta chains below was sequenced from the same sample in a study of CD8 T cells in ankylosing spondylitis. The antigens of these receptors remain unknown. Findings and caveats of the study: Within ankylosing spondylitis blood, a TCR beta motif made up of fewer than ten highly homologous variants appeared to be characteristic.

TCRdb re-called the 5' RACE reads with MiXCR, one entry per CDR3 protein. The table includes about 840,000 distinct CDR3 sequences, over 9.5% detected once. The material sequenced was blood, either unsorted or a sorted T cell fraction (not recorded which). The receptor source for this set is a male donor with ankylosing spondylitis.

V usage is TRBV6-1 and J usage is TRBJ2-7, with 11 bases lining up with TRBD2. Germline-derived CDR1 and CDR2 are MNHNS and SASEGT. Trimming took 2 bases from V and 3 from J; bases not matched to a gene: 3. The CDR3 runs 15 residues. The CDR3 DNA is TGTGCCAGCAGTGAACCGGGACTAGCGGTCTACGAGCAGTACTTC. This translates into CASSEPGLAVYEQYF.

This chain links TRBV5-1 with TRBJ1-5, with no clear D. The CDR3 sequence is 14 residues long. The germline V gene encodes CDR1 SGHRS and CDR2 YFSETQ. Trimming left V 0 bases short and J 6 bases short, with 10 bases between. In DNA, the CDR3 is TGCGCCAGCAGCTTGGTAGGGATGGGTCAGCCCCAGCATTTT. Translated: CASSLVGMGQPQHF. Supplemented by reference TRBV5-1 and TRBJ1-5, the full variable domain reads KAGVTQTPRYLIKTRGQQVTLSCSPISGHRSVSWYQQTPGQGLQFLFEYFSETQRNKGNFPGRFSGRQFSNSRSEMNVSTLELGDSALYLCASSLVGMGQPQHFGDGTRLSIL.

Ten or more counts support this clonotype. V usage is TRBV29-1 and J usage is TRBJ2-1; 7 bases map to TRBD2. The ends lost 2 bases at V and 7 bases at J; junction bases unmatched: 14. The germline CDR1 and CDR2 sequences are SQVTM and ANQGSEA. This CDR3 has 16 residues. This chain's CDR3 is CSVERPGGNLMNEQFF. In nucleotides, the CDR3 is TGCAGCGTTGAAAGACCGGGAGGCAACCTGATGAATGAGCAGTTCTTC.

This rearrangement joins TRBV6-2 or TRBV6-3 to TRBJ2-7; D ambiguous. Trimming left V 2 bases short and J 1 base short, with 9 bases between. This CDR3 has 14 amino acids. Per germline, CDR1 MNHEY and CDR2 SVGEGT. The CDR3 region is CASSYERWSYEQYF. CDR3 nucleotides: TGTGCCAGCAGTTACGAGCGTTGGTCCTACGAGCAGTACTTC.

In this sample, this clonotype turned up once. The gene calls are TRBV9 and TRBJ1-4, with a possible D match to TRBD1 (5 bases). The CDR3 contains 15 residues. Germline CDR1 reads SGDLS; CDR2 reads YYNGEE. Trimming stripped 2 bases from V and 4 bases from J, with 12 bases between. CDR3 nucleotide sequence: TGTGCCAGCAGCGTGGGGCAGATGTTTAATGAAAAACTGTTTTTT. Translation gives CASSVGQMFNEKLFF.

V and J are TRBV6-5 and TRBJ2-3, with TRBD1 identical over 7 bases. The CDR3 extends over 14 amino acids. From germline, CDR1 is MNHEY and CDR2 SVGAGI. V gave up 2 bases and J gave up 5 bases; unmatched junction bases: 4. CDR3 nucleotides: TGTGCCAGCAGTTACAGTGACAGGGAAGATACGCAGTATTTT. It is translated as CASSYSDREDTQYF.

This clonotype was recorded many times. V is TRBV29-1 and J is TRBJ1-1; a possible D gene is TRBD1 (6 bases). V shed 6 bases and J shed 0 bases, with 14 bases lying between them. CDR3 size: 14 residues. CDR1 is SQVTM, CDR2 ANQGSEA, per germline. The CDR3 loop is CSVSDRPMNTEAFF. Here the CDR3 DNA reads TGCAGCGTGAGTGACAGGCCGATGAACACTGAAGCTTTCTTT.

This clonotype was observed at least ten times. V is TRBV29-1 and J is TRBJ1-2; D call uncertain. Germline-derived CDR1 and CDR2 are SQVTM and ANQGSEA. CDR3 length: 12 residues. Trimming removed 4 bases at V and 4 bases at J, with 10 bases between. Here the CDR3 DNA reads TGCAGCGTTGGGTCAGCTAGCTATGGCTACACCTTC. It is translated as CSVGSASYGYTF.

This clonotype has at least ten counts. This chain connects TRBV28 to TRBJ2-5, with a weak D call TRBD1 (5 bases). Deletions cut 4 bases from V and 5 bases from J, with 14 bases between. There are 14 residues in the CDR3. Germline V CDR1 and CDR2: MDHEN, SYDVKM. The CDR3 spells CASSSISGIETQYF. The CDR3 DNA reads as TGTGCCAGCAGTTCCATCTCAGGGATCGAGACCCAGTACTTC.

This clonotype was recorded many times. The chain uses TRBV20-1 and TRBJ2-2, with 10 positions matching TRBD1. CDR1 and CDR2 (germline): DFQATT, SNEGSKA (reference sequence). V trimming: 5 bases; J trimming: 6 bases; junction bases outside the gene matches: 6. The CDR3 length is 14 residues. The CDR3 nucleotides are TGCAGTGCTCTTGACAGGGGGCTTTCCGGGGAGCTGTTTTTT. This translates into CSALDRGLSGELFF.

Remarks on this clonotype: A much larger clone differs by one base, so this may be a read error. The chain employs TRBV24-1 and TRBJ2-3, with a tentative D call TRBD2 (5 bases). The CDR3 runs 14 residues. The ends were cut back, 2 bases at V and 2 bases at J, with 7 bases in the middle. Germline values: CDR1 KGHDR, CDR2 SFDVKD. The chain's CDR3 is CATSDYGDTDTQYF. The CDR3 DNA reads as TGTGCCACCAGTGATTACGGGGACACAGATACGCAGTATTTT.

This clonotype turned up a few times. The chain employs TRBV20-1 and TRBJ2-5; D gene unclear. The CDR3 extends over 12 amino acids. Germline CDR1 and CDR2: DFQATT and SNEGSKA (reference sequence). The ends were cut back, 3 bases at V and 2 bases at J, with 7 bases in the middle. CDR3 DNA sequence: TGCAGTGCTAGTGGGTTTCAAGAGACCCAGTACTTC. This translates into CSASGFQETQYF.

This clonotype was found a few times. This chain connects TRBV6-1 to TRBJ1-4; 7 bases map to TRBD1. This CDR3 has 14 amino acids. With 0 bases clipped from V and 7 bases from J, the junction kept 2 bases outside the gene matches. Germline V gene sequence: CDR1 MNHNS, CDR2 SASEGT. The CDR3 loop reads CASSEAGGFEKLFF. CDR3 DNA: TGTGCCAGCAGTGAAGCAGGGGGCTTTGAAAAACTGTTTTTT.

This clonotype was observed at least ten times. V and J are TRBV10-3 and TRBJ2-5; no firm D call. Trimming shortened V by 2 bases and J by 5 bases, and 12 bases separated the two germline ends. Germline V gene lookup returns CDR1 ENHRY and CDR2 SYGVKD. The CDR3 is 14 amino acids. The CDR3 sequence is CAISETGPDETQYF. CDR3 DNA sequence: TGTGCCATCAGTGAGACCGGCCCGGATGAGACCCAGTACTTC.

This clonotype was counted a few times. V usage is TRBV4-2 and J usage is TRBJ1-4, with 8 nucleotides matching TRBD1. The CDR3 is made up of 14 amino acids. Germline V gene data show CDR1 as LGHNA and CDR2 as YNFKEQ. J lost 7 bases, V lost 4 bases, and 5 bases had no gene match. DNA of the CDR3: TGTGCCAGCAGCCTGAAGGGACAGGTTGAAAAACTGTTTTTT. Translating it yields CASSLKGQVEKLFF.

The chain links TRBV28 to TRBJ2-7, with 8 bases that match TRBD2. From germline, CDR1 is MDHEN and CDR2 SYDVKM. J lost 2 bases, V lost 5 bases, and 8 bases had no gene match. The CDR3 has 15 amino acids. The CDR3 DNA is TGTGCCAGCAGTGTGGGGGGGACTAGTCCCTACGAGCAGTACTTC. Its translation: CASSVGGTSPYEQYF.

The V and J genes are TRBV7-2 and TRBJ2-3, with D possibly TRBD1 on 5 matching bases. With 0 bases removed from V and 1 base from J, the gap between germline ends came to 8 bases. Germline loops: CDR1 SGHTA, CDR2 FQGNSA. The CDR3 length is 15 residues. CDR3 in amino acids: CASSLAPTGTDTQYF. CDR3 coding DNA: TGTGCCAGCAGCTTAGCACCGACAGGCACAGATACGCAGTATTTT.

This clonotype came up many times. The chain couples TRBV7-9 to TRBJ2-7, with 10 bases aligning to TRBD1. This CDR3 contains 15 residues. The germline CDR1 and CDR2 sequences are SEHNR and FQNEAQ (reference sequence). After removal of 3 bases from V and 2 bases from J, the junction contained 4 bases not matched to a gene. Here the CDR3 reads CASSFGTGDTYEQYF. In DNA form, the CDR3 reads TGTGCCAGCAGCTTCGGGACAGGGGACACCTACGAGCAGTACTTC.

This clonotype was observed a handful of times. The rearrangement links TRBV12-3 or TRBV12-4 to TRBJ1-5; 7 bases line up with TRBD1. CDR3 length equals 17 residues. V gave up 3 bases and J gave up 7 bases; unmatched junction bases: 15. The CDR3, as DNA: TGTGCCAGCAGTTTCGGGGACAGTCTTAAGGTATTGCAGCCCCAGCATTTT. Its translation: CASSFGDSLKVLQPQHF.

This clonotype was detected many times. The chain combines TRBV4-3 with TRBJ1-6; D remains ambiguous. V shed 1 base and J shed 4 bases, with 5 bases lying between them. Germline values: CDR1 LGHNA, CDR2 YSLEER. The CDR3 covers 14 residues. CDR3 in DNA: TGCGCCAGCAGCCAAGGGGGATATAATTCACCCCTCCACTTT. Amino acids: CASSQGGYNSPLHF.

This clonotype has only a few counts. The chain joins TRBV27 to TRBJ2-1; the D is unclear. With 6 bases removed from V and 3 bases from J, the gap between germline ends came to 12 bases. The CDR3 is made up of 14 amino acids. Germline CDR1 reads MNHEY; CDR2 reads SMNVEV (reference sequence). The chain's CDR3 is CASSWAGSYNEQFF. Here the CDR3 DNA reads TGTGCCAGCAGCTGGGCTGGCAGCTACAATGAGCAGTTCTTC.

The CDR3 is CASSYSVEETQYF. The CDR3 bases are TGTGCCAGCAGTTATTCGGTGGAAGAGACCCAGTACTTC. This chain links TRBV6-5 with TRBJ2-5; D not resolved. V was trimmed by 3 bases and J by 3 bases, leaving 8 bases between them. Germline V gene data show CDR1 as MNHEY and CDR2 as SVGAGI. This CDR3 has 13 amino acids.

This clonotype was seen just once. A read error may explain this, as a much larger clone is one base away. The chain links TRBV29-1 to TRBJ2-1; possible D gene TRBD1, 5 bases. Trimming removed 1 base from V and 6 bases from J, with 16 bases in between. The CDR3 length is 15 residues. CDR1 and CDR2 (germline): SQVTM, ANQGSEA. The CDR3 is CSVEGQPRVSNEQFF. The CDR3 DNA follows: TGCAGCGTTGAAGGACAGCCAAGGGTTAGCAATGAGCAGTTCTTC.